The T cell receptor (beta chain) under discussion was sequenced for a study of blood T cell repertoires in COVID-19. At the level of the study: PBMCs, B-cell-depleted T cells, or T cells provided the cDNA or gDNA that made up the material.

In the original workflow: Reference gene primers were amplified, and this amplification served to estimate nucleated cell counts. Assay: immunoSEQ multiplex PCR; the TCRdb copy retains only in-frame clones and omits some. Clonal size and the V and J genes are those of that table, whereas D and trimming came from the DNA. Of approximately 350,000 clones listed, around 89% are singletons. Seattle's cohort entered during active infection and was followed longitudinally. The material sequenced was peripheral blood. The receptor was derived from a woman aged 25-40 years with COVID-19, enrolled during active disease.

CDR3 sequence (DNA): TGTGCCAGCAGTCTACTCGGGCCAGGGGCGAACACTGAAGCTTTCTTT. Translating it yields CASSLLGPGANTEAFF. The V gene is TRBV6-2 or TRBV6-3, the J gene TRBJ1-1; possible D gene TRBD1, 6 bases. V lost 5 bases and J 1 base, leaving 17 bases between the germline ends. The CDR3 has 16 residues. Germline values: CDR1 MNHEY, CDR2 SVGEGT.